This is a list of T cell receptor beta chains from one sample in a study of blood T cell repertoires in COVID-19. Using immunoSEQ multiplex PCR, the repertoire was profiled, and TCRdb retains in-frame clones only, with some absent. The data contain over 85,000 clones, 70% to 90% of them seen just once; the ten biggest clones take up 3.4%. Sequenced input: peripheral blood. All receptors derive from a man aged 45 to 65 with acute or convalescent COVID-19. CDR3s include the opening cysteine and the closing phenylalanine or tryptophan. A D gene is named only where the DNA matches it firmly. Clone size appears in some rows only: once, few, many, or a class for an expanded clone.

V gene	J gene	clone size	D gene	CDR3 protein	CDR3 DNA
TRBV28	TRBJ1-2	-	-	CASRATGWGGYTF	TGTGCCAGCAGGGCCACGGGATGGGGTGGCTACACCTTC
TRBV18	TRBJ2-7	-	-	CASSPQRTASEQYF	TGTGCCAGCTCACCACAGAGGACAGCCTCCGAGCAGTACTTC
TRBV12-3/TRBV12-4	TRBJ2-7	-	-	CASSAARREQYF	TGTGCCAGCAGTGCCGCGAGGCGCGAGCAGTACTTC
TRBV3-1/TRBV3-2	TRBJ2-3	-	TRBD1	CASSQTGQGGTDTQYF	TGTGCCAGCAGCCAAACGGGACAGGGTGGAACAGATACGCAGTATTTT
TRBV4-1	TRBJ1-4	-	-	CASSQDKGTPYEKLFF	TGCGCCAGCAGCCAAGATAAGGGGACACCTTATGAAAAACTGTTTTTT
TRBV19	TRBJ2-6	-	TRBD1	CASSMAGQGGSSGANVLTF	TGTGCCAGTAGTATGGCCGGACAGGGGGGCTCCTCTGGGGCCAACGTCCTGACTTTC
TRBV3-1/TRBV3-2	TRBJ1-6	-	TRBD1	CASSQEQGRSPLHF	TGTGCCAGCAGCCAAGAACAGGGGAGGTCACCCCTCCACTTT
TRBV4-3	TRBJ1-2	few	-	CASSQDLEEGGGYTF	TGCGCCAGCAGCCAAGATTTAGAGGAAGGGGGTGGCTACACCTTC
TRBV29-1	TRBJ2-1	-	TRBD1	CSAGTGNEQFF	TGCAGCGCAGGGACAGGGAATGAGCAGTTCTTC
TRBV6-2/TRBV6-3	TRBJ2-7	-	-	CASSRGQKHF	TGTGCCAGCAGTAGAGGACAGAAACACTTC
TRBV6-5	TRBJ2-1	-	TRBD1	CATTGGSLTYNEQFF	TGTGCCACCACAGGGGGCAGTTTAACCTACAATGAGCAGTTCTTC
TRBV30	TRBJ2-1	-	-	CAGRLISSYNEQFF	TGTGCCGGGCGCCTGATAAGCTCCTACAATGAGCAGTTCTTC
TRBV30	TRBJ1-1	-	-	CAWTSGWDKKITEAFF	TGTGCCTGGACTTCTGGCTGGGACAAGAAGATCACTGAAGCTTTCTTT
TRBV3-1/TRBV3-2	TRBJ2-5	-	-	CASSQEVAGEKTQYF	TGTGCCAGCAGCCAAGAAGTGGCCGGGGAAAAGACCCAGTACTTC
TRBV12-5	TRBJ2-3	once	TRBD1	CASGPGTGGTDTQYF	TGTGCTAGTGGGCCCGGGACAGGAGGCACAGATACGCAGTATTTT
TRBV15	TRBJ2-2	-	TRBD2	CATSRDRIAGGLGTGELFF	TGTGCCACCAGCAGAGATCGGATAGCGGGGGGGCTGGGCACCGGGGAGCTGTTTTTT
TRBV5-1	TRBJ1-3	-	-	CASSLGLQNSGNTIYF	TGCGCCAGCAGCTTGGGACTGCAAAACTCTGGAAACACCATATATTTT
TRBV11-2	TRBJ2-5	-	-	CASRPPTRGTQYF	TGTGCCAGCAGGCCCCCCACAAGAGGGACCCAGTACTTC
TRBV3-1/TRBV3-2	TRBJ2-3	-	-	CASSRWADTQYF	TGTGCCAGCAGTCGCTGGGCGGATACGCAGTATTTT
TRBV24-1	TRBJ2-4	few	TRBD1	CATSGRDRGPLAKNIQYF	TGTGCCACCAGTGGGCGGGACAGGGGGCCACTAGCCAAAAACATTCAGTACTTC
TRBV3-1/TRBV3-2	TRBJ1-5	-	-	CASSQQQGNNQPQHF	TGTGCCAGCAGCCAGCAACAGGGAAACAATCAGCCCCAGCATTTT
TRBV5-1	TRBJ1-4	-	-	CASSLGTASIEKLFF	TGCGCCAGCAGCTTGGGTACAGCTTCCATTGAAAAACTGTTTTTT
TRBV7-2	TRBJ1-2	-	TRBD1	CASSLVEGANGYTF	TGTGCCAGCAGCTTAGTGGAGGGGGCAAATGGCTACACCTTC
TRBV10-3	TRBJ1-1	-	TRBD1	CAISDPTGMNTEAFF	TGTGCCATCAGTGACCCGACAGGGATGAACACTGAAGCTTTCTTT
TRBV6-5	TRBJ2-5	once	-	CASSPDRVETQYF	TGTGCCAGCAGCCCGGACAGAGTGGAGACCCAGTACTTC
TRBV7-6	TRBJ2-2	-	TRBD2	CASSFGGDNTGELFF	TGTGCCAGCAGCTTTGGGGGGGATAACACCGGGGAGCTGTTTTTT
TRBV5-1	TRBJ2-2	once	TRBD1	CASSNGQGIGLTGELFF	TGCGCCAGCAGCAATGGACAGGGAATAGGTTTAACCGGGGAGCTGTTTTTT
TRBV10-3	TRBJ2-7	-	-	CAIMPGELYEQYF	TGTGCCATCATGCCGGGGGAGCTCTACGAGCAGTACTTC
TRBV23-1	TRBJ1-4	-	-	CASKGVGTSATNEKLFF	TGCGCCAGCAAGGGGGTGGGGACATCGGCAACTAATGAAAAACTGTTTTTT
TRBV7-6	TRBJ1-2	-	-	CASSPDRQVNYGYTF	TGTGCCAGCAGCCCGGATAGACAGGTCAACTATGGCTACACCTTC
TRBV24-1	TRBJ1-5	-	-	CATNRASNQPQHF	TGTGCCACCAACAGGGCTAGCAATCAGCCCCAGCATTTT
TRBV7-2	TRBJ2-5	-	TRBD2	CASRAGGGETQYF	TGTGCCAGCCGGGCGGGAGGTGGGGAGACCCAGTACTTC
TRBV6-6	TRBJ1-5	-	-	CASSPGKAYNQPQHF	TGTGCCAGCAGCCCAGGGAAGGCTTACAATCAGCCCCAGCATTTT
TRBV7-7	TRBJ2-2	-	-	CASSSDSNTGELFF	TGTGCCAGCAGCTCCGACTCGAACACCGGGGAGCTGTTTTTT
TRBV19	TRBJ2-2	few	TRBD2	CATSQGLAGGARTGELFF	TGTGCCACTTCCCAGGGACTAGCGGGGGGGGCCCGAACCGGGGAGCTGTTTTTT
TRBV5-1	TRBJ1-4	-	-	CASSLGSETRGEKLFF	TGCGCCAGCAGCTTGGGTTCGGAGACACGAGGGGAAAAACTGTTTTTT
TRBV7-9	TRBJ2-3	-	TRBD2	CASSYLAGSTDTQYF	TGTGCCAGCAGCTATCTAGCGGGGTCCACAGATACGCAGTATTTT
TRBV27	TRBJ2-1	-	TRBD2	CASSTLAGGVNEQFF	TGTGCCAGCAGTACTTTGGCGGGGGGTGTCAATGAGCAGTTCTTC
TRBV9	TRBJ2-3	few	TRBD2	CASSETGTSQDTQYF	TGTGCCAGCAGCGAAACCGGGACTAGTCAAGATACGCAGTATTTT
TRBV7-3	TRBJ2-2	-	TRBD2	CASSSPSGSGSHTGELFF	TGTGCCAGCAGCTCCCCCTCGGGTAGCGGGAGTCACACCGGGGAGCTGTTTTTT
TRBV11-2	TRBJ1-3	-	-	CASSANVGSSGNTIYF	TGTGCCAGCAGCGCAAACGTTGGCAGCTCTGGAAACACCATATATTTT
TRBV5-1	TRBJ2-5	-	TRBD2	CASSLGGSGSGETQYF	TGCGCCAGCAGCTTGGGTGGTAGCGGGAGTGGAGAGACCCAGTACTTC
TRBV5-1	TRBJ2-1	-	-	CASSRQGSYNEQFF	TGCGCCAGCAGTCGGCAGGGCTCCTACAATGAGCAGTTCTTC
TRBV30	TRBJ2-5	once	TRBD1	CAWSGGQGAFGTQYF	TGTGCCTGGAGCGGCGGGCAGGGGGCTTTTGGGACCCAGTACTTC
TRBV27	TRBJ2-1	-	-	CASQGLNDNEQFF	TGTGCCAGCCAGGGACTCAACGACAATGAGCAGTTCTTC
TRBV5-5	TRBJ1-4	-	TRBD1	CASSLQGVVEKLFF	TGTGCCAGCAGCTTACAGGGGGTAGTTGAAAAACTGTTTTTT
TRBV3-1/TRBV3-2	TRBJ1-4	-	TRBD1	CASSPSSFTGQGDVSEKLFF	TGTGCCAGCAGCCCTTCCTCCTTCACGGGACAGGGCGACGTGAGTGAAAAACTGTTTTTT
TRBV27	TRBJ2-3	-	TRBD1	CASSYIWVTGWADTQYF	TGTGCCAGCAGTTACATATGGGTGACAGGGTGGGCAGATACGCAGTATTTT